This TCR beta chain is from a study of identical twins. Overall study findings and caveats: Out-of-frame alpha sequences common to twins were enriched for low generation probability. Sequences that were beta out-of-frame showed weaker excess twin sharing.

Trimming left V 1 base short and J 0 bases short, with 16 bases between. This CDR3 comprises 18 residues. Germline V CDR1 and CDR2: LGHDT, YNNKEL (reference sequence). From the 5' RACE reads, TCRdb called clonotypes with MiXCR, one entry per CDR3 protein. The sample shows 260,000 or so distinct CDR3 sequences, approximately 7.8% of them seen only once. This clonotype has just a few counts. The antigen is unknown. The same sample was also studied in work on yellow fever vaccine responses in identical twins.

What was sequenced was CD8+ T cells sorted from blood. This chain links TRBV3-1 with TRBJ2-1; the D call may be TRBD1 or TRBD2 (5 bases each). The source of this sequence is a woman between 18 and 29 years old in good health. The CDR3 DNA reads TGTGCCAGCAGCCAAGCCGGGATGGGGGTAAGCTCCTACAATGAGCAGTTCTTC. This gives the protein CASSQAGMGVSSYNEQFF.